This paragraph covers one TCR beta chain sequence. This table comes from immunoSEQ multiplex PCR, and its TCRdb copy is limited to in-frame clones, with some not included. The profile shows 330,000 or so clones, about nine tenths of them singletons. The data derive from a study of blood T cell repertoires in COVID-19. Across the study: From the United States, Italy and Spain came samples of acute and convalescent COVID-19.

This CDR3 spans 15 amino acids. With 6 bases removed from V and 1 base from J, the gap between germline ends came to 16 bases. Germline values: CDR1 MNHEY, CDR2 SVGAGI. The source is a man aged 25 to 45 with COVID-19, enrolled during active disease. The sequencing sample was made of peripheral blood. V usage is TRBV6-5 and J usage is TRBJ2-7, with unresolved D. CDR3 in amino acids: CASRNELLWSYEQYF. CDR3 nucleotide sequence: TGTGCCAGCAGGAACGAACTTCTCTGGTCCTACGAGCAGTACTTC.